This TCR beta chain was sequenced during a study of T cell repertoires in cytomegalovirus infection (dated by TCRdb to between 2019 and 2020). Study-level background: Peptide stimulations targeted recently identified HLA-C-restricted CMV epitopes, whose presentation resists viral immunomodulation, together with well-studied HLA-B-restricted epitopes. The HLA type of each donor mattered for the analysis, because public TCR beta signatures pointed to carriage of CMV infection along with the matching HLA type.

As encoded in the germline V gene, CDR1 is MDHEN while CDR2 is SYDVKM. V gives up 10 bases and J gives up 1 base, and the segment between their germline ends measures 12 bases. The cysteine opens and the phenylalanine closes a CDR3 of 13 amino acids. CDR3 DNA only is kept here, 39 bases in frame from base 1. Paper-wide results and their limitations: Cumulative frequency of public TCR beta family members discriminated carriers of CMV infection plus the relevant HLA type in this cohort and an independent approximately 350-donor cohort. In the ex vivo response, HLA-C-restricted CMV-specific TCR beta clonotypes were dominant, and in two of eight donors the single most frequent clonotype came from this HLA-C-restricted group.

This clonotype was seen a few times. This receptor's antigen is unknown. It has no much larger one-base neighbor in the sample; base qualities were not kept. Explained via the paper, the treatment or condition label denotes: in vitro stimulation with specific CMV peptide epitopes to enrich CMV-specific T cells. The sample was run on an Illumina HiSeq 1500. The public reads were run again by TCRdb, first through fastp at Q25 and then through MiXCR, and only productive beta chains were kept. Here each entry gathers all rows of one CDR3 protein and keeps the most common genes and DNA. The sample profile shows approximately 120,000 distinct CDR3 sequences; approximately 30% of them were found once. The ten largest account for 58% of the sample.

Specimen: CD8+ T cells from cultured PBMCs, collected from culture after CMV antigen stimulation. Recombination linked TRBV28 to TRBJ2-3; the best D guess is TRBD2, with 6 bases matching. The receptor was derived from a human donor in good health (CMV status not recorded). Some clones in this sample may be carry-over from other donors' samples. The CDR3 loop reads CATMGEGTDTQYF. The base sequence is TGTGCCACGATGGGGGAGGGCACAGATACGCAGTATTTT.